This T cell receptor (beta chain) was recorded in a study of OX40 agonist ivuxolimab in advanced cancers. Turning to the study itself: All patients had ivuxolimab intravenously every 2 weeks at 0.01 to 10 mg/kg. Dose-escalation patients were diagnosed with hepatocellular carcinoma, melanoma, renal cell cancer or head and neck cancer. Prior anti-PD-1, anti-PD-L1 or anti-CTLA-4 therapy did not bar entry, and about 40% had some.

Generated by immunoSEQ multiplex PCR, the TCRdb table keeps only in-frame clones and is missing some. This table holds roughly 57,000 clones, approximately 80% found once. The V and J ends lost 3 bases and 1 base respectively, with 7 bases between them. Germline values: CDR1 LNHDA, CDR2 SQIVND (reference sequence). CDR3 length: 14 residues. The rearrangement uses TRBV19 and TRBJ1-3; D unclear. The origin of this receptor is an adult with an advanced solid tumor such as melanoma, head and neck, liver or kidney cancer. The specimen was CD4+ or CD8+ T cells sorted from blood, collected in a trial of the OX40 agonist ivuxolimab. This chain's CDR3 is CASSITGSGNTIYF. The CDR3 DNA reads TGTGCCAGTAGTATCACGGGTTCTGGAAACACCATATATTTT.